The text below deals with one T cell receptor beta chain. Its antigen remains unknown. The CDR3 runs 15 residues. CDR1 is SGDLS and CDR2 is YYNGEE in the germline V gene. Losses at the gene ends were 0 bases for V and 8 bases for J; bases not matched to a gene: 6. This entry comes from a study of shared clonotypes between healthy human individuals. Overall study: Aged 18 to 49, the donors were two women and a few men. Each donor's CD8 memory used one plate, CD8 naive two, each CD4 subset three. Study-wide points: Larger richness was generally estimated for naive than memory subsets.

Execution of the assay was at deep level. Data came from immunoSEQ multiplex PCR; TCRdb stores just in-frame clones and leaves some out. This table holds roughly 1,000,000 clones, approximately 78% found once. The source material was memory CD4+ T cells from PBMCs. Subset given: CD45RA-negative fraction. The chain couples TRBV9 to TRBJ2-1; 9 bases are a match to TRBD2. The sequence was obtained from a man aged 18-30 years in good health. Some clones in this sample may be carry-over from other donors' samples. The CDR3 protein is CASSVAGSGSYEQFF. Written as DNA, the CDR3 is TGTGCCAGCAGCGTAGCTGGTAGCGGGAGCTATGAGCAGTTCTTC.